Below, 19 T cell receptor beta chains from the same sample are listed, as sequenced in a study of cytotoxic CD8 clonotypes in ibrutinib-treated CLL (dated by TCRdb to the early 2020s). The time point label corresponds to: progressive disease on ibrutinib. The library was obtained by the immunoSEQ multiplex PCR assay. TCRdb took over this immuneACCESS table, retaining in-frame rearrangements with V and J assigned. Such tables are incomplete; in checked studies, under half of the missing clones stem from an unresolved V gene, and the remainder is unexplained. The sample table lists 160,000 or so clones, 88% of them with a count of one. The ten largest account for roughly 3% of the sample. The sequencing here drew on PBMCs, taken at disease progression, from a patient treated with ibrutinib. These receptors originate from a human donor with chronic lymphocytic leukemia.

The V call is TRBV5-1, the J call TRBJ1-5; D not resolved. V was shortened by 0 bases and J by 4 bases, with 8 bases between the two germline ends. The germline V gene encodes CDR1 SGHRS and CDR2 YFSETQ. The CDR3 runs 14 residues. CDR3 loop: CASSLGVGNQPQHF. CDR3 DNA sequence: TGCGCCAGCAGCTTGGGGGTAGGGAATCAGCCCCAGCATTTT.

The genes are TRBV19 and TRBJ1-1; D ambiguous. There are 13 residues in the CDR3. Trimming removed 2 bases from V and 1 base from J, with 5 bases in between. Germline V gene data show CDR1 as LNHDA and CDR2 as SQIVND (reference sequence). DNA of the CDR3: TGTGCCAGTAGTATATTGCGGAACACTGAAGCTTTCTTT. This translates into CASSILRNTEAFF.

The chain carries TRBV25-1 and TRBJ1-3; D unclear. The CDR3 has 14 residues. Germline lookup yields CDR1 MGHDK and CDR2 SYGVNS. DNA of the CDR3: TGTGGTCACCGCGGAGGAAGCTCTGGAAACACCATATATTTT. Protein product: CGHRGGSSGNTIYF.

The chain combines TRBV5-8 with TRBJ2-2; 10 bases map to TRBD2. Germline lookup yields CDR1 SGHTS and CDR2 YDEGEE. The CDR3 length is 17 residues. After removal of 3 bases from V and 4 bases from J, the junction contained 9 bases not matched to a gene. CDR3 sequence: CASSYRTSGRVTGELFF. The CDR3 region has the DNA TGTGCCAGCAGCTACCGGACTAGCGGACGGGTCACCGGGGAGCTGTTTTTT.

The chain links TRBV5-1 to TRBJ2-3, with 7 bases aligning to TRBD2. This CDR3 has 19 amino acids. From germline, CDR1 is SGHRS and CDR2 YFSETQ. V lost 6 bases and J lost 2; bases outside the gene matches: 21. This chain's CDR3 is CASKGVRGREGHVTDTQYF. In DNA, the CDR3 is TGCGCCAGCAAGGGCGTTCGAGGGAGGGAGGGCCATGTCACAGATACGCAGTATTTT.

The chain couples TRBV27 to TRBJ1-1; possibly TRBD1 for D (6 bases). Trimming cost V 2 bases and J 5 bases, with 21 bases left between them. This CDR3 contains 17 residues. The germline gives CDR1 MNHEY, CDR2 SMNVEV (reference sequence). The DNA for the CDR3 is TGTGCCAGCAGTTTAAGGGGGTTGCAGGGAGGATGGACTGAAGCTTTCTTT. It encodes CASSLRGLQGGWTEAFF.

The gene calls are TRBV11-3 and TRBJ1-2; D unclear. Germline CDR1 reads SGHNT; CDR2 reads YENEEA. This CDR3 is 11 amino acids long. V lost 5 bases, J lost 5 bases, and 6 bases lay in between. CDR3 amino acids: CASSGIYGYTF. In DNA, the CDR3 is TGTGCCAGCAGCGGTATATATGGCTACACCTTC.

This clone was detected once. The chain is built from TRBV6-5 and TRBJ1-1; possible D gene TRBD1, 6 bases. V was clipped by 7 bases and J by 4 bases, with 16 bases between them. The CDR3 is 14 amino acids. CDR1 and CDR2 (germline): MNHEY, SVGAGI. The CDR3 loop is CASNYRDLGTEAFF. CDR3 nucleotides: TGTGCCAGCAACTACAGGGATTTGGGCACTGAAGCTTTCTTT.

The V gene is TRBV28, the J gene TRBJ1-4; D is undetermined. This CDR3 contains 14 residues. CDR1 is MDHEN and CDR2 is SYDVKM in the germline V gene. Trimming cost V 6 bases and J 17 bases, with 25 bases left between them. CDR3: CASRAHPLGIASFF. The DNA for the CDR3 is TGTGCCAGCAGAGCTCACCCTTTAGGGATTGCAAGTTTTTTT.

The chain carries TRBV28 and TRBJ2-7, with D perhaps matching TRBD2 (6 bases). The CDR3 covers 15 residues. Germline lookup yields CDR1 MDHEN and CDR2 SYDVKM. V was cut by 8 bases and J by 6 bases, with 23 bases left in between. This CDR3 reads CASGIQGTSGVEQYF. The CDR3 nucleotides read TGTGCCAGCGGGATCCAAGGGACTTCCGGGGTCGAGCAGTACTTC.

V is TRBV6-5 and J is TRBJ1-5; D unclear. Trimming removed 2 bases at V and 6 bases at J, with 8 bases between. CDR1 MNHEY and CDR2 SVGAGI come from the germline V gene. The CDR3 length is 13 residues. CDR3: CASSYGWSQPQHF. The CDR3 DNA follows: TGTGCCAGCAGTTACGGTTGGAGTCAGCCCCAGCATTTT.

The genes are TRBV29-1 and TRBJ1-2; D is possibly TRBD1 (6 bases). The CDR3 loop spans 14 amino acids. Germline-derived CDR1 and CDR2 are SQVTM and ANQGSEA. V shed 7 bases and J shed 5 bases, with 20 bases lying between them. The CDR3 DNA sequence: TGCAGCGCCCCGACGGTGGGGGCGGGGTATGGCTACACCTTC. Translating gives CSAPTVGAGYGYTF.

The table lists this clone with a count of one. V is TRBV30 and J is TRBJ2-7; TRBD2 might be the D (6 bases). CDR1 is GTSNPN, CDR2 SVGIG, per germline (reference sequence). The CDR3 contains 13 residues. V lost 3 bases to trimming and J lost 6 bases, with 15 bases between them. CDR3 nucleotides: TGTGCCTGGAGGAGTCTAGCGCTCCCCGAGCAGTACTTC. Translation gives CAWRSLALPEQYF.

This chain uses TRBV29-1 with TRBJ1-2; 10 nucleotides agree with TRBD1. Germline V gene data show CDR1 as SQVTM and CDR2 as ANQGSEA. CDR3 length: 14 residues. Trimming took 3 bases from V and 3 from J; bases not matched to a gene: 4. CDR3 sequence reads: CSVEGTGVDYGYTF. CDR3 coding DNA: TGCAGCGTTGAGGGGACAGGGGTGGACTATGGCTACACCTTC.

The chain employs TRBV27 and TRBJ2-7; TRBD2 aligns across 7 bases. With 4 bases clipped from V and 4 bases from J, the junction kept 13 bases outside the gene matches. This CDR3 region has 16 residues. The germline V gene encodes CDR1 MNHEY and CDR2 SMNVEV (reference sequence). The CDR3 here is CASSSYPGLEEYEQYF. For the CDR3, the DNA is TGTGCCAGCAGTTCATACCCTGGACTAGAGGAATACGAGCAGTACTTC.

This clone was found once. The CDR3, as DNA: TGTGCCAGCTCACCACCTAAGGGTTACACTGAAGCTTTCTTT. Translating it yields CASSPPKGYTEAFF. The chain combines TRBV18 with TRBJ1-1, with D unclear. Trimming left V 0 bases short and J 3 bases short, with 8 bases between. The germline CDR1 and CDR2 sequences are KGHSH and LQKENI. The CDR3 runs to 14 residues.

The J gene is TRBJ2-2, the V gene TRBV19, with 7 bases matching TRBD2. The germline V gene encodes CDR1 LNHDA and CDR2 SQIVND (reference sequence). The CDR3 has 17 residues. V shed 2 bases, J shed 1 base, and the junction held 7 bases outside the gene matches. The CDR3 sequence: CASSINPPSGNTGELFF. In DNA, the CDR3 is TGTGCCAGTAGTATAAATCCTCCTAGCGGGAACACCGGGGAGCTGTTTTTT.

This clone was detected only once. The gene calls are TRBV4-1 and TRBJ1-1; no definite D call. The V end lost 2 bases, the J end lost 1 base, and 14 bases lay between the germline ends. Looked up from germline, CDR1 is MGHRA and CDR2 is YSYEKL. The CDR3 consists of 16 residues. CDR3 sequence (DNA): TGCGCCAGCAGCCAACCGACGTGGCACCAGAACACTGAAGCTTTCTTT. Translation: CASSQPTWHQNTEAFF.

The chain is built from TRBV28 and TRBJ1-5, with D perhaps TRBD1 (6 bases). V lost 6 bases, J lost 2 bases, and 14 bases lay in between. The CDR3 has 15 residues. Per germline, CDR1 MDHEN and CDR2 SYDVKM. The CDR3 DNA sequence: TGTGCCAGCAGGTCCACAGGGATCCGCAATCAGCCCCAGCATTTT. It specifies CASRSTGIRNQPQHF.